This TCR beta chain is from a study of control samples from healthy donors and cancer patients (dated by TCRdb to 2019 to 2021). Looking up the germline V gene yields CDR1 SGHTA and CDR2 FQGNSA. The CDR3 goes from the cysteine to the phenylalanine over 13 residues. Only CDR3 DNA is held: 39 bases, read in frame from base 1. V gives up 7 bases and J gives up 6 bases, and the segment between their germline ends measures 15 bases. The library was produced with the immunoSEQ multiplex PCR assay. The source is immuneACCESS, and TCRdb retained only in-frame sequences with V and J called. Part of the clones is not carried over; for the studies checked, unresolved V genes explain less than half of this, and the remainder is unexplained. Here the sample has approximately 150,000 clones; 90% to 95% occur a single time. The ten most abundant clones make up 1.2% to 1.5% of the sample. Details on this clone: Its antigen remains unidentified. Per-base quality was not reported, and no clone a single base away is much larger than it.

The receptor was derived from a woman aged 18 to 35 in good health. The rearrangement combines TRBV7-2 with TRBJ1-2; the D gene is unclear. The specimen was blood. The CDR3 region: CASTYGRENGYTF. The nucleotide sequence reads as follows: TGTGCCAGCACCTACGGGCGGGAAAATGGCTACACCTTC.